The clone carrying this TCR beta chain was found many times. Its antigen is undetermined. It was with 60 Vbeta and 13 Jbeta primers that the PCR ran. TCRdb's table, derived via immunoSEQ multiplex PCR, lists solely in-frame clones and lacks some. The table has 100,000 to 150,000 clones, about 81% seen once; the top ten hold around 1%. The source of the sample is a study of cytomegalovirus exposure and HLA in healthy donors. Notes on the study in general: In a later analysis, 16,951 TCR beta sequences were associated with HLA alleles at 0.05 false discovery rate.

This TCR derives from a woman aged 25 to 39 in good health and CMV-seronegative. Specimen: PBMCs.

The CDR3 DNA follows: TGTGCCAGCAGTCTCAACCAGGGCCTACGCAATGAGCAGTTCTTC. Its protein product is CASSLNQGLRNEQFF. V is TRBV6-5 and J is TRBJ2-1; D is possibly TRBD1 (5 bases). V lost 5 bases, J lost 6 bases, and 17 bases lay in between. This CDR3 has 15 amino acids. The V gene's germline CDR1 is MNHEY and CDR2 SVGAGI.